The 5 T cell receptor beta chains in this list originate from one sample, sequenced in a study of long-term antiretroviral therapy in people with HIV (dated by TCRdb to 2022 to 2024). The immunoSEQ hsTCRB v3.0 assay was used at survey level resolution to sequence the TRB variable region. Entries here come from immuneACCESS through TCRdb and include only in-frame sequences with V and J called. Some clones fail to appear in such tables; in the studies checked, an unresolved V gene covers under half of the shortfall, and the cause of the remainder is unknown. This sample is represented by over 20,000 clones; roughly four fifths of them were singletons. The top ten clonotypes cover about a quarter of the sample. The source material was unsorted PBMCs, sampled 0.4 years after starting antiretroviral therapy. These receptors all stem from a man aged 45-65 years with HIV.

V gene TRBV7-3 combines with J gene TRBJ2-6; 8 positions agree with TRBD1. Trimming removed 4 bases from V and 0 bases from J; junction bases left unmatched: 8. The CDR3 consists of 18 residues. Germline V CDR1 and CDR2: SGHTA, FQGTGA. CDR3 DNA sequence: TGTGCCAGCAGCTCAATAATGGACAGGGACTCTGGGGCCAACGTCCTGACTTTC. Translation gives CASSSIMDRDSGANVLTF.

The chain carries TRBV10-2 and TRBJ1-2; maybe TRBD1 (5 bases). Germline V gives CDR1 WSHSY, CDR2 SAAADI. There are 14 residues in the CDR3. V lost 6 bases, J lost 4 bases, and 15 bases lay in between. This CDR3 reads CASSLQDAGYGYTF. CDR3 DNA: TGCGCCAGCAGCCTACAGGACGCTGGCTATGGCTACACCTTC.

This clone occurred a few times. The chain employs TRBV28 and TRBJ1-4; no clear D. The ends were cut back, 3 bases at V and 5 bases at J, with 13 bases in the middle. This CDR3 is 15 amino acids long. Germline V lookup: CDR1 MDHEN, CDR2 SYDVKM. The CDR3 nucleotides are TGTGCCAGCAGTTTCCTCGGGTCCCTCAATGAAAAACTGTTTTTT. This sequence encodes CASSFLGSLNEKLFF.

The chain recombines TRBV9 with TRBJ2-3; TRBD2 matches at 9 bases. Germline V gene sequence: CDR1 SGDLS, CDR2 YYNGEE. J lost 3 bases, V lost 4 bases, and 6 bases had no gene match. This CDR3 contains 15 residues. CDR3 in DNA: TGTGCCAGCAGCAGCTGGCGGGGGGGAACAGATACGCAGTATTTT. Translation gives CASSSWRGGTDTQYF.

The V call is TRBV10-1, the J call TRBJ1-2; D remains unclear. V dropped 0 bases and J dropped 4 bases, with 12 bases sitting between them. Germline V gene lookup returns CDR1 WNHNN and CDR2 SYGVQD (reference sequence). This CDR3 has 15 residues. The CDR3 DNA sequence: TGCGCCAGCAGTGAGTCAGAAGGAGACTTCTATGGCTACACCTTC. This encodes CASSESEGDFYGYTF.